This TCR beta chain emerged from a study of neurological immune-mediated disorders. Overall study findings and caveats: Private repertoires in all groups were suggested, as expanded clones shared no CDR3 amino acid sequences across subjects.

CDR3 length: 16 residues. Trimming cost V 6 bases and J 6 bases; bases outside gene matches: 13. Germline values: CDR1 DFQATT, CDR2 SNEGSKA (reference sequence). Time point here: technical triplicate 2. Using its own MiXCR run on the 5' RACE reads, TCRdb lists one record per CDR3 protein. Among more than 30,000 distinct CDR3 sequences listed, about an eighth were seen once. This clonotype was detected many times. The target antigen is unknown. The TCR comes from a female donor with HTLV-1-associated myelopathy (HAM/TSP). This sequence joins TRBV20-1 and TRBJ2-3, with 12 bases lining up with TRBD1. Sequences were obtained from CD4+ T cells from blood. CDR3 amino acids: CSAPMRGQGARDTQYF. In nucleotides, the CDR3 is TGCAGTGCCCCGATGAGGGGACAGGGGGCACGGGATACGCAGTATTTT.